This T cell receptor (beta chain) was captured by sequencing in a study of blood T cell repertoires in COVID-19 (dated by TCRdb to 2018 to 2020). In terms of the full investigation: Collaborator samples came from the United States, Italy and Spain and covered acute and convalescent phases of COVID-19. The repertoires were released in a freely available public database intended as a resource for research on the immune response to SARS-CoV-2. The dataset comprised deeply sampled blood TCRbeta repertoires from subjects exposed to, actively infected with, or recovered from COVID-19. Where available, HLA class I and class II types were obtained from metadata supplied by the sample provider rather than from assay-based typing. The material from the prospective study consisted of cDNA or gDNA derived from T cells, B-cell-depleted T cells, or PBMCs. Nearly every sample came with metadata listing a de-identified subject ID, COVID-19 status, age in years and sex. The samples were drawn from the first 160 participants of the ongoing ImmuneRACE study and from 950 to 1,500 subjects provided by 6 global collaborators.

Of note for this clone: Its antigen is currently not known. Base qualities were left out, and no much larger clone turns up one base away.

TCRbeta CDR3 regions were amplified from genomic DNA by means of the immunoSEQ Assay, a bias-controlled multiplex PCR. In the paper's pipeline: The number of nucleated cells in each sample was estimated by amplification of reference gene primers within the assay. Sequence reads were collapsed and filtered to measure the absolute abundance of every unique TCRbeta CDR3 rearrangement. Productive Simpson clonality was computed per sample as the square root of Simpson's diversity index over productive rearrangements. The clones in this table, taken by TCRdb from immuneACCESS, are in-frame only. Not every clone is retained; where verified, under half of the shortfall comes from an unresolved V gene, and the cause of the rest is unknown. Clone size and the V and J calls come from that table; the DNA yielded D and trimming. The sample profile shows some 170,000 clones; roughly 89% of them were found once. The ten largest clonotypes hold about 1.6% of the sample.

What the authors observed across the whole study: The amount of clinical and demographic metadata varied by source and participant and was provided uncurated.

The collaborating institutions used their own protocols to collect whole blood in K2EDTA tubes. For TCRbeta analysis, collaborators shipped samples in one of three forms: frozen whole blood, isolated PBMCs, or DNA extracted from either of those sample types. Including cysteine and phenylalanine, the CDR3 has 14 amino acids. Only the CDR3 region is kept as DNA, spanning 42 bases read in frame from base 1. V loses 0 bases, J loses 7 bases, and the germline ends lie 12 bases apart. The germline V gene provides CDR1 KGHSH and CDR2 LQKENI. The sequence was collected from a woman aged 50 to 65 with acute or convalescent COVID-19. The sequenced sample consisted of peripheral blood. This chain is built from TRBV18 and TRBJ1-2; the D gene remains uncertain. The CDR3 in this case is CASSPPAEFSGYTF. The base sequence is TGTGCCAGCTCACCACCGGCGGAGTTTAGTGGCTACACCTTC.